The following is a TCR beta chain sequence with its context. The target antigen is unknown. Amplified TCR beta CDR3 regions derived from RNA transcripts. TCR CDR3 underwent first-round RT-PCR with the HTBI primer set. TCRdb reprocessed the multiplex PCR reads via MiXCR and lists one record per CDR3 protein. Of about 270,000 distinct CDR3 sequences in the sample, about 20% were seen once. This sample is part of a study of T cells in Graves' hyperthyroidism and ophthalmopathy. Background on the study: Upon initial diagnosis and before any treatment, peripheral blood was collected.

Exclusion criteria comprised uncontrolled infection, other autoimmune disease, pregnancy or lactation. The PBMCs had their origin in less than 13 ml of fresh peripheral blood. With 4 bases clipped from V and 5 bases from J, the junction kept 7 bases outside the gene matches. The CDR3 has 15 residues. Germline loops: CDR1 SGHRS, CDR2 YFSETQ. General study points: Clonotypes that were expanded in thyroid above 0.001 mostly appeared in blood too.

Sequenced material: blood. The chain carries TRBV5-1 and TRBJ1-2; 11 positions match TRBD1. This receptor was identified in a man younger than 45 with Graves' ophthalmopathy. CDR3 sequence: CASSTGQGATYGYTF. CDR3 bases: TGCGCCAGCAGCACAGGACAGGGGGCAACTTATGGCTACACCTTC.